One sample yielded the 23 T cell receptor beta chains listed below, sequenced in a study of metastatic and nonmetastatic thyroid tumors. All patients were untreated before thyroid surgery. Using MiXCR, TCRdb reanalyzed the PCR reads. The table records around 15,000 clones, around 32% of them present only once. Sequenced sample: tumor tissue. The receptors were sampled from a male donor with papillary thyroid cancer or a benign thyroid nodule (not recorded which). Some clones in this sample may be carry-over from other donors' samples.

The chain recombines TRBV5-1 with TRBJ1-3; D is unclear. Germline assignment: CDR1 SGHRS and CDR2 YFSETQ. The CDR3 length is 16 residues. V shed 0 bases and J shed 0 bases, with 10 bases lying between them. The CDR3 region has the DNA TGCGCCAGCAGCTTGGCGGGCCCCGACTCTGGAAACACCATATATTTT. Translating gives CASSLAGPDSGNTIYF.

This clone has ten or more counts. The rearrangement uses TRBV12-5 and TRBJ1-1; D is ambiguous. V was pared by 2 bases and J by 1 base, with 8 bases between. The CDR3 runs to 14 residues. The germline gives CDR1 LGHNT, CDR2 FRNRAP. The CDR3 nucleotides read TGTGCTAGTGGTTTGCAATCAGGGAACACTGAAGCTTTCTTT. Translating gives CASGLQSGNTEAFF.

Ten or more counts support this clone. This sequence joins TRBV15 and TRBJ1-1, with D uncertain. The CDR3 has 14 amino acids. V was cut by 1 base and J by 5 bases, with 11 bases left in between. Germline CDR1 LNHNV, CDR2 YYDKDF (reference sequence). CDR3 nucleotide sequence: TGTGCCACCAGCAGAGTCCTCGGATGGACTGAAGCTTTCTTT. Amino acid sequence: CATSRVLGWTEAFF.

This clone was counted many times. The rearrangement uses TRBV12-3 or TRBV12-4 and TRBJ2-3, with 7 nucleotides matching TRBD1. CDR3 length: 14 residues. With V trimmed by 7 bases and J by 0 bases, 4 bases remained unmatched. In DNA, the CDR3 is TGTGCCAGCAAGGGACAGCTAAGCACAGATACGCAGTATTTT. This sequence encodes CASKGQLSTDTQYF.

This clone came up many times. This chain connects TRBV2 to TRBJ2-5; D is unclear. The CDR3 is 13 amino acids. The germline CDR1 and CDR2 sequences are SNHLY and FYNNEI. Trimming stripped 6 bases from V and 2 bases from J, with 10 bases between. Written as DNA, the CDR3 is TGTGCCAGCAGGCCCACGGTACAAGAGACCCAGTACTTC. Residues: CASRPTVQETQYF.

This clone counts as medium-sized. This chain uses TRBV9 with TRBJ1-5; TRBD1 aligns across 8 bases. V gave up 2 bases and J gave up 7 bases; unmatched junction bases: 2. The CDR3 runs to 13 residues. Germline V gives CDR1 SGDLS, CDR2 YYNGEE. In nucleotides, the CDR3 is TGTGCCAGCAGCGTGGACAGGGAACAGCCCCAGCATTTT. It translates to CASSVDREQPQHF.

This clone was seen ten or more times. Mismatch with germline at one junction end may stem from a read error. The same CDR3 is also encoded by other DNA sequences in this sample. V is TRBV9 and J is TRBJ2-5; 11 bases are a match to TRBD2. Germline-derived CDR1 and CDR2 are SGDLS and YYNGEE. The CDR3 totals 14 residues. The CDR3 loop reads CASSVAGGGETQYF. The CDR3 region has the DNA TGTGCTAGCAGCGTAGCGGGAGGGGGGGAGACCCAGTACTTC.

This clone was picked up many times. The same CDR3 is also encoded by other DNA sequences in this sample. The rearrangement uses TRBV27 and TRBJ2-2, with D uncertain. CDR1 is MNHEY and CDR2 is SMNVEV in the germline V gene (reference sequence). The V end was cut by 2 bases, the J end by 7 bases, with 11 bases between. The CDR3 is 14 residues long. The CDR3 DNA reads TGTGCCAGCAGTTTAGGATCAGATTACGGGGAGCTGTTTTTT. Its translation is CASSLGSDYGELFF.

At least ten counts were recorded for this clone. The V and J genes are TRBV15 and TRBJ1-4; maybe TRBD1 (5 bases). This CDR3 comprises 18 residues. Trimming took off 9 bases at V and 1 base at J, with 24 bases between the two ends. Germline CDR1 and CDR2: LNHNV and YYDKDF (reference sequence). The CDR3 nucleotides are TGTGCCACGGGAGTGGGGGACCGACCTTTTATAACTAATGAAAAACTGTTTTTT. This gives the protein CATGVGDRPFITNEKLFF.

This clone has a handful of counts. The rearrangement uses TRBV18 and TRBJ2-7; 11 nucleotides match TRBD2. Germline CDR1 and CDR2: KGHSH and LQKENI. This CDR3 is 20 amino acids long. After removal of 4 bases from V and 5 bases from J, the junction contained 22 bases not matched to a gene. The CDR3 DNA is TGTGCCAGCTCACTCAAAGGGGGGTCGGGACTAGCGGTAGCTACCAACGAGCAGTACTTC. Translation: CASSLKGGSGLAVATNEQYF. Full variable domain (outside the CDR3, taken from reference TRBV18 and TRBJ2-7): NAGVMQNPRHLVRRRGQEARLRCSPMKGHSHVYWYRQLPEEGLKFMVYLQKENIIDESGMPKERFSAEFPKEGPSILRIQQVVRGDSAAYFCASSLKGGSGLAVATNEQYFGPGTRLTVT.

This clone was found many times. This sequence joins TRBV6-6 and TRBJ2-7, with D perhaps given as TRBD1 or TRBD2 (5 bases each). CDR1 and CDR2 from the germline V gene are MNHNY and SVGAGI (reference sequence). The CDR3 runs 15 residues. The V gene lost 0 bases and the J gene lost 5 bases, with 14 bases spanning the gap. The CDR3 reads CASSYSIGVGHEQYF. The CDR3 DNA reads as TGTGCCAGCAGTTACTCGATCGGGGTGGGACACGAGCAGTACTTC.

This clone was counted many times. The rearrangement joins TRBV9 to TRBJ1-6; TRBD1 is a possible D gene (5 bases). Deletions cut 0 bases from V and 7 bases from J, with 5 bases between. This CDR3 comprises 13 residues. Germline loops: CDR1 SGDLS, CDR2 YYNGEE. Here the CDR3 DNA reads TGTGCCAGCAGCGTAGGACAGAATTCACCCCTCCACTTT. It yields the protein CASSVGQNSPLHF.

The sample holds a few counts of this clone. The J gene is TRBJ1-2, the V gene TRBV6-1, with D maybe TRBD1 (6 bases). The germline V gene encodes CDR1 MNHNS and CDR2 SASEGT. V was cut by 5 bases and J by 6 bases, with 16 bases left in between. There are 14 residues in the CDR3. The CDR3 coding sequence is TGTGCCAGCAGTTCCATGGGGGGGGCCCATGGCTACACCTTC. Translation: CASSSMGGAHGYTF.

Only a few counts were recorded for this clone. J is TRBJ2-5 and V is TRBV6-2 or TRBV6-3, with 16 bases aligning to TRBD2. The CDR3 is 17 residues long. V trimming: 5 bases; J trimming: 4 bases; junction bases outside the gene matches: 7. From germline, CDR1 is MNHEY and CDR2 SVGEGT. In nucleotides, the CDR3 is TGTGCCAGCAGTGCGGGACTAGCGGGAGGGCCGAGAGAGACCCAGTACTTC. Translated: CASSAGLAGGPRETQYF.

A few counts support this clone. This sequence joins TRBV12-3 or TRBV12-4 and TRBJ2-1; D gene unclear. CDR3 length: 14 amino acids. Trimming took off 6 bases at V and 1 base at J, with 10 bases between the two ends. CDR3 residues: CASSLGFSYNEQFF. CDR3 nucleotide sequence: TGTGCCAGCAGCCTGGGATTTTCCTACAATGAGCAGTTCTTC.

This clone is classed as medium-sized. The chain carries TRBV30 and TRBJ1-6; 8 bases are shared with TRBD1. The CDR3 totals 13 residues. V shed 6 bases and J 7 bases; nucleotides not matched to a gene: 5. CDR1 is GTSNPN, CDR2 SVGIG, per germline (reference sequence). The CDR3 DNA reads TGTGCCTGTGGACAGGGAGGAAATTCACCCCTCCACTTT. Translating it yields CACGQGGNSPLHF.

The genes are TRBV18 and TRBJ2-1; either TRBD1 or TRBD2 may fit D (7 bases each). The CDR3 has 15 amino acids. The germline V and J ends were trimmed by 0 bases and 7 bases, with 13 bases remaining between them. CDR1 KGHSH and CDR2 LQKENI come from the germline V gene. The CDR3 nucleotides read TGTGCCAGCTCACCACCGTCGCAGGGGGGGAATGAGCAGTTCTTC. Residues: CASSPPSQGGNEQFF.

With respect to this clone: Other DNA variants within this sample encode the same CDR3. This rearrangement joins TRBV10-3 to TRBJ1-2; D not resolved. The V gene lost 0 bases and the J gene lost 4 bases, with 9 bases spanning the gap. In germline, CDR1 is ENHRY, CDR2 SYGVKD. The CDR3 extends over 14 amino acids. DNA of the CDR3: TGTGCCATCAGTGAGTCGCCTGTAGCCTATGGCTACACCTTC. Its translation: CAISESPVAYGYTF.

The chain couples TRBV10-2 to TRBJ1-2; D possibly corresponds to TRBD1 (5 bases). Germline V gene sequence: CDR1 WSHSY, CDR2 SAAADI. Trimming left V 3 bases short and J 3 bases short, with 14 bases between. CDR3 length: 15 amino acids. CDR3 loop: CASSELGGTDYGYTF. CDR3 nucleotide sequence: TGCGCCAGCAGTGAATTAGGTGGGACTGACTATGGCTACACCTTC.

Worth noting for this clone: The CDR3 does not end in the conserved phenylalanine or tryptophan, so this is likely a read error. The gene calls are TRBV12-3 or TRBV12-4 and TRBJ1-3; no reliable D call. This CDR3 comprises 17 residues. CDR3 amino acids: CPSSLGSVIGTGNTIYV. The DNA for the CDR3 is TGTCCCAGCAGTTTGGGCAGTGTGATAGGTACTGGAAACACCATATATGTT.

This clone was counted many times. This sequence joins TRBV27 and TRBJ2-7, with D uncertain. CDR1 is MNHEY, CDR2 SMNVEV, per germline (reference sequence). The CDR3 is 15 amino acids. The V end was cut by 5 bases, the J end by 7 bases, with 21 bases between. The CDR3 spells CASSPRSGVRWEQYF. CDR3 in DNA: TGTGCCAGCAGTCCGAGGTCGGGCGTAAGGTGGGAGCAGTACTTC.

The gene calls are TRBV6-1 and TRBJ2-2; TRBD2 is a possible D gene (5 bases). CDR3 size: 13 residues. The germline CDR1 and CDR2 sequences are MNHNS and SASEGT. Trimming took 10 bases from V and 0 from J, leaving 9 bases between them. The CDR3 sequence: CAIPGTNTGELFF. The DNA for the CDR3 is TGTGCCATACCCGGGACGAACACCGGGGAGCTGTTTTTT.

The V call is TRBV20-1, the J call TRBJ2-1, with unresolved D. CDR1 and CDR2 (germline): DFQATT, SNEGSKA (reference sequence). CDR3 length equals 14 residues. V was shortened by 0 bases and J by 9 bases, with 15 bases between the two germline ends. The CDR3 here is CSARDPQVLSEQFF. DNA for the CDR3: TGCAGTGCTAGAGATCCCCAGGTTTTAAGTGAGCAGTTCTTC.